This TCR beta chain originates from a study of shared clonotypes between healthy human individuals (dated by TCRdb to 2019 to 2021). Regarding the research as a whole: The cohort included three men and a couple of women between 18 and 49 years of age. The study deeply sequenced blood TCR repertoires of several healthy adults to estimate repertoire size and the extent of clonotype sharing between individuals. Per donor, three plates each were used for CD4 naive and CD4 memory, two for CD8 naive, and one for CD8 memory. Leukapheresis yielded between about 0.85 and 9 billion PBMCs per donor. To increase sequencing depth and limit assay-specific biases, TCR repertoire library preparation and sequencing were carried out by different laboratories using diverse techniques.

CDR3 length: 14 amino acids, cysteine to phenylalanine. Just CDR3 DNA is preserved here, 42 bases in frame from base 1. CDR1 SGHRS and CDR2 YFSETQ were looked up in the germline V gene. V loses 4 bases at its end and J loses 4 bases; junction bases beyond the gene matches: 4. General study outcomes and caveats: Larger estimated clonotype richness was generally found for naive subsets than for memory subsets. Higher generation probabilities were observed for clonotypes shared by all four sorted-subset donors than for non-shared clonotypes. Across four donors, approximately 4.9% of naive CD4, roughly 3.8% of naive CD8, under 2.5% of memory CD4, and approximately 0.4% of memory CD8 clonotypes were shared. The small number of donors limited the genetic and exposure-history diversity represented. Based on pairwise subsampling, the degree of clonotype sharing among donors was expected to be affected by sequencing depth. Rarefaction of sorted-subset datasets indicated incomplete sequencing despite the large sequencing depth. Sampling was restricted to blood, and TCR repertoires in tissue are likely to differ from TCR repertoires in blood.

Donors were healthy HIV-negative adults with no recently reported acute infections or vaccinations. Every donor was a Caucasian adult residing in Nashville, Tennessee, USA. Magnetic negative selection was used to enrich CD4+ T cells, after which naive cells were positively selected on CD45RA and the negative fraction became the memory subset. Blood was obtained by leukapheresis, after which PBMCs were separated by Ficoll-Histopaque density gradient centrifugation and cryopreserved in liquid nitrogen vapor phase. Analytical flow cytometry was used to check the purity and quantity of each magnetically sorted T cell population. From each sorted fraction, genomic DNA was isolated and quantified by UV absorbance on a Nanodrop 2000c. Using the deep immunoSEQ assay, TCR CDR3 regions were amplified from genomic DNA by multiplex PCR. For each cell subset, the extracted genomic DNA was distributed evenly across all wells of several immunoSEQ 96-well plates, and each plate served as one replicate. For sorted subsets, 150 to 200 ng genomic DNA, equal to tens of thousands of T cell genomes, was loaded into each replicate PCR. Purified libraries were measured with a Qubit 3.0 fluorometer, size-checked on a Bioanalyzer 2100, and measured again with the KAPA Library Quantification kit. Every immunoSEQ 96-well plate was sequenced on a dedicated single-read 150-cycle Illumina NextSeq 550 flow cell. The authors processed their data as follows. Because the immunoSEQ output included only junctional sequences and no quality scores, the filtering could not be the same as the filtering used for full-length reads. Sequences were annotated with PyIR, a Python wrapper for IgBLAST v1.9, and V/J genes and CDR3 were assigned using IMGT germline references. Reads with weak V/J assignments (E-value above 1e-6), missing CDR3, stop codons, out-of-frame junctions, or ambiguous translated residues were removed. V3J clonotypes were defined as sequences sharing the same inferred V gene, J gene, and CDR3 amino acid sequence. The percentage overlap between two repertoires was calculated by dividing the number of shared unique clonotypes by the size of the smaller repertoire. Repertoire richness was assessed with RTK rarefaction, the Chao1 estimator, and Recon v2.1 estimates of unobserved clonotypes. Generation probabilities for all TCRbeta clonotypes obtained by the gDNA method from a handful of donors were computed using OLGA. TCRdb took over this immuneACCESS table, retaining in-frame rearrangements with V and J assigned. Such tables are incomplete; in checked studies, under half of the missing clones stem from an unresolved V gene, and the remainder is unexplained. V and J calls and clone size follow that table, whereas D and trimming were derived from the DNA. The sample data list some 2,000,000 clones, and around 95% of these were observed just once. The top ten constitute roughly 0.13% of the sample.

With respect to this clone: No antigen is known for it. Qualities for individual bases were not recorded, and no much larger clone is one base off.

The receptor's source is a man aged 18 to 35 in good health. Sequences were obtained from naive CD4+ T cells sorted from blood. What the cell subset or site label conveys for this sample: CD45RA+ positively selected. The rearranged segments are TRBV5-1 and TRBJ2-1; TRBD1 matches 8 bases in the middle. This receptor carries the CDR3 CASSAGTGYNEQFF. The nucleotide sequence is TGCGCCAGCAGCGCCGGGACAGGATACAATGAGCAGTTCTTC.